The 11 T cell receptor beta chains below were found in one sample sequenced in a study of sequential checkpoint blockade in melanoma. Specified treatment: randomized to nivolumab then ipilimumab (arm A) or the reverse (arm B). Clones were sequenced by immunoSEQ multiplex PCR, and TCRdb holds only the in-frame ones, with some missing. The sample contains 3,000 to 4,000 clones, just under 20% of which appear only once. The specimen comprised tumor tissue (inferred from file names), sampled from a patient given nivolumab and ipilimumab in sequence. The receptors come from a human donor with melanoma.

This chain joins TRBV5-1 and TRBJ1-6; D perhaps matches TRBD1 (5 bases). The CDR3 is 15 residues long. Germline CDR1 and CDR2: SGHRS and YFSETQ. Trimming shortened V by 4 bases and J by 7 bases, and 15 bases separated the two germline ends. The CDR3 here is CASSPWGGENSPLHF. CDR3 DNA sequence: TGCGCCAGCAGCCCGTGGGGAGGGGAAAATTCACCCCTCCACTTT.

The rearrangement joins TRBV19 to TRBJ2-4; 9 bases agree with TRBD2. V was clipped by 5 bases and J by 7 bases; unmatched bases: 6. CDR1 LNHDA and CDR2 SQIVND come from the germline V gene (reference sequence). This CDR3 has 14 residues. Written as DNA, the CDR3 is TGTGCCAGTAGTTGGTCTAGCGGGGTCAACATTCAGTACTTC. Translation: CASSWSSGVNIQYF.

This clone was found many times. The chain joins TRBV9 to TRBJ2-1, with D possibly matching TRBD2 (5 bases). Germline V gene sequence: CDR1 SGDLS, CDR2 YYNGEE. V was pared by 4 bases and J by 9 bases, with 11 bases between. The CDR3 runs to 12 residues. In DNA form, the CDR3 reads TGTGCCAGCAGCTGGGGTACTAGTGAGCAGTTCTTC. This sequence encodes CASSWGTSEQFF.

Only a few counts were recorded for this clone. The V gene is TRBV11-3, the J gene TRBJ1-4; 7 nucleotides align to TRBD1. Germline V lookup: CDR1 SGHNT, CDR2 YENEEA. The CDR3 runs to 16 residues. The V and J ends lost 5 bases and 1 base, in that order; junction bases with no gene match: 7. DNA for the CDR3: TGTGCCAGCAGCCAGGAAACAGGGGTAACTAATGAAAAACTGTTTTTT. Its protein product is CASSQETGVTNEKLFF.

The table lists this clone with a few counts. V usage is TRBV28 and J usage is TRBJ1-5; D is unclear. Germline loops: CDR1 MDHEN, CDR2 SYDVKM. Trimming removed 2 bases at V and 4 bases at J, with 9 bases between. The CDR3 runs 14 residues. The CDR3 spells CASSLIPDNQPQHF. DNA of the CDR3: TGTGCCAGCAGTTTAATACCCGATAATCAGCCCCAGCATTTT. The full variable domain, rest sourced from reference TRBV28 and TRBJ1-5, is DVKVTQSSRYLVKRTGEKVFLECVQDMDHENMFWYRQDPGLGLRLIYFSYDVKMKEKGDIPEGYSVSREKKERFSLILESASTNQTSMYLCASSLIPDNQPQHFGDGTRLSIL.

V is TRBV6-8 and J is TRBJ1-1; the D gene is possibly TRBD1 (6 bases). The CDR3 totals 15 residues. The ends were cut back, 5 bases at V and 0 bases at J, with 13 bases in the middle. Germline CDR1 MNHGY, CDR2 SAAAGT. CDR3 DNA sequence: TGTGCCAGCAGTGATGGACAGTACGTGAACACTGAAGCTTTCTTT. It is translated as CASSDGQYVNTEAFF.

The chain couples TRBV19 to TRBJ2-3; no reliable D call. Germline V gene sequence: CDR1 LNHDA, CDR2 SQIVND (reference sequence). This CDR3 is 15 amino acids long. V was clipped by 5 bases and J by 0 bases, with 12 bases between them. This chain's CDR3 is CASSPRPPSTDTQYF. Here the CDR3 DNA reads TGTGCCAGTAGTCCCCGCCCCCCCAGCACAGATACGCAGTATTTT. Looking up the rest from reference TRBV19 and TRBJ2-3 gives the full variable domain: DGGITQSPKYLFRKEGQNVTLSCEQNLNHDAMYWYRQDPGQGLRLIYYSQIVNDFQKGDIAEGYSVSREKKESFPLTVTSAQKNPTAFYLCASSPRPPSTDTQYFGPGTRLTVL.

There are a few counts of this clone. This chain connects TRBV6-8 to TRBJ2-3, with TRBD1 as a possible D gene (6 bases). The V end lost 5 bases, the J end lost 4 bases, and 19 bases lay between the germline ends. This CDR3 is built from 16 residues. Germline values: CDR1 MNHGY, CDR2 SAAAGT. CDR3 DNA: TGTGCCAGCAGTGAGAGTACGGGGCCAGGGGCAGATACGCAGTATTTT. Translation gives CASSESTGPGADTQYF.

In this sample, this clone turned up many times. V gene TRBV9 combines with J gene TRBJ2-5; D may be TRBD2 (5 bases). V lost 1 base and J lost 5, with 15 bases in between. The germline V gene has CDR1 SGDLS and CDR2 YYNGEE. The CDR3 consists of 15 residues. CDR3 protein: CASSVYAGGPETQYF. In DNA, the CDR3 is TGTGCCAGCAGCGTATACGCGGGTGGTCCGGAGACCCAGTACTTC.

This clone occurred a few times. The V and J genes are TRBV11-3 and TRBJ2-3, with D possibly being TRBD1 (6 bases). The germline V gene encodes CDR1 SGHNT and CDR2 YENEEA. CDR3 length: 14 residues. V shed 1 base and J shed 2 bases, with 7 bases lying between them. For the CDR3, the DNA is TGTGCCAGCAGCTTAGTGGGGGCCACAGATACGCAGTATTTT. This translates into CASSLVGATDTQYF.

By proportion, this clone is medium-sized. This rearrangement joins TRBV11-3 to TRBJ1-1; weak D call: TRBD1 (6 bases). This CDR3 contains 15 residues. The V end was cut by 3 bases, the J end by 3 bases, with 14 bases between. Germline values: CDR1 SGHNT, CDR2 YENEEA. For the CDR3, the DNA is TGTGCCAGCAGCTTCATGGGGGGCGATGACACTGAAGCTTTCTTT. As protein: CASSFMGGDDTEAFF.